This TCR beta chain was profiled in a study of blood T cell repertoires in COVID-19. Original processing methods: Scientists estimated how many nucleated cells there were by amplifying reference gene primers. This table comes from immunoSEQ multiplex PCR, and its TCRdb copy is limited to in-frame clones, with some not included. The DNA was the basis for D and trimming; V, J and clone size are from that table. The sample gives 300,000 to 450,000 clones, around 87% of which show up once; about 2.3% is in the top ten. The CDR3 is made up of 14 amino acids. The V end was cut by 5 bases, the J end by 4 bases, with 11 bases between. Germline V lookup: CDR1 SGHVS, CDR2 FQNEAQ.

The sample consisted of peripheral blood. The J gene is TRBJ2-2, the V gene TRBV7-8; D unresolved. The clonotype comes from a woman aged 55-69 years with COVID-19, enrolled during active disease. The chain's CDR3 is CASSLGRVTGELFF. The CDR3 DNA sequence: TGTGCCAGCAGCCTAGGAAGAGTCACCGGGGAGCTGTTTTTT.